The present T cell receptor (beta chain) was sequenced within a study of OX40 agonist ivuxolimab in advanced cancers. In the study overall: The study enrolled dose-escalation patients with hepatocellular carcinoma, melanoma, renal cell or head and neck cancer. Study observations and caveats: Among expanded peripheral T cells, antigen specificity went undetermined.

CDR1 is MRHNA, CDR2 SNTAGT, per germline. The ends lost 5 bases at V and 5 bases at J; junction bases unmatched: 10. There are 16 residues in the CDR3. Produced via immunoSEQ multiplex PCR; TCRdb's table is partial and in-frame only. The sample contains roughly 36,000 clones, over 85% of which appear only once. A word on this clone: Its antigen is unknown.

The clonotype was recovered from an adult with an advanced solid tumor such as melanoma, head and neck, liver or kidney cancer. The sample consisted of CD4+ or CD8+ T cells sorted from blood, taken in a trial of the OX40 agonist ivuxolimab. This chain joins TRBV6-4 and TRBJ2-1, with TRBD2 identical over 9 bases. The chain's CDR3 is CASSSHFLAGNNEQFF. CDR3 nucleotides: TGTGCCAGCAGTTCGCATTTCCTAGCGGGAAACAATGAGCAGTTCTTC.